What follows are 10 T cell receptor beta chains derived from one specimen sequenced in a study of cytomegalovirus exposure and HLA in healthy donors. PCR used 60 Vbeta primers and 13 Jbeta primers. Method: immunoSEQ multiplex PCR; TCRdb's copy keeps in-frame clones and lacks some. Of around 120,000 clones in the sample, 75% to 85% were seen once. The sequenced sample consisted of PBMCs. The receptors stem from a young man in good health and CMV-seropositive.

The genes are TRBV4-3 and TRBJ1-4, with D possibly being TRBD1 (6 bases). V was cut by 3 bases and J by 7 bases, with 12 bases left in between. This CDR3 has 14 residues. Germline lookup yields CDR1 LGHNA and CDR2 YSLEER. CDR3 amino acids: CASSQGAVREKLFF. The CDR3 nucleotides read TGCGCCAGCAGCCAGGGGGCGGTTCGTGAAAAACTGTTTTTT.

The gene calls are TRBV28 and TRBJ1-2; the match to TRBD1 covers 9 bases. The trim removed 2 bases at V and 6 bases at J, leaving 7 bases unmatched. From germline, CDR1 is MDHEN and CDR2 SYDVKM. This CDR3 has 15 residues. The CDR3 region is CASSLTGGGFHGYTF. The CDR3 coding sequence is TGTGCCAGCAGTTTAACAGGGGGCGGCTTCCATGGCTACACCTTC.

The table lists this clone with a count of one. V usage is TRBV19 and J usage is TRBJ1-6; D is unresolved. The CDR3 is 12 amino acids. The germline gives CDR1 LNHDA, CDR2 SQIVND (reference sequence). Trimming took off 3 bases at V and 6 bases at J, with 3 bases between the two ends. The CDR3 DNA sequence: TGTGCCAGTAGTATCGGTAATTCACCCCTCCACTTT. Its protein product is CASSIGNSPLHF.

In DNA, the CDR3 is TGCGCCAGCAGCCAAGATAGCGGAGCCCGCAATGAGCAGTTCTTC. Amino acids: CASSQDSGARNEQFF. The chain couples TRBV4-3 to TRBJ2-1; D is possibly TRBD2 (6 bases). The CDR3 totals 15 residues. Between the trimmed V and J ends, which lost 0 bases and 6 bases, there was a span of 12 bases. The germline CDR1 and CDR2 sequences are LGHNA and YSLEER.

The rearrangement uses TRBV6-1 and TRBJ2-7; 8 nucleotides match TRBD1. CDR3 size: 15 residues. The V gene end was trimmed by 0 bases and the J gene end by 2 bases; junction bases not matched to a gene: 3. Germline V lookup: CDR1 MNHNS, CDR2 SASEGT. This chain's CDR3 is CASSEAWGQAYEQYF. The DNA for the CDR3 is TGTGCCAGCAGTGAAGCGTGGGGACAGGCCTACGAGCAGTACTTC.

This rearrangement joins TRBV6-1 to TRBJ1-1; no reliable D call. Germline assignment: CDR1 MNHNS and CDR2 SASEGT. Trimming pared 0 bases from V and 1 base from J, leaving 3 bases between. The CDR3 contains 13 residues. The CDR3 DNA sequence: TGTGCCAGCAGTGAAGCGAGGAACACTGAAGCTTTCTTT. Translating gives CASSEARNTEAFF.

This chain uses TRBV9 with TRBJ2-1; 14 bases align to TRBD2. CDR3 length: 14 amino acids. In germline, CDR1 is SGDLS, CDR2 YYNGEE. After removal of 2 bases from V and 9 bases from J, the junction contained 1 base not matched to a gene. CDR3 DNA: TGTGCCAGCAGCGTTGGACTAGCGGGGGGTGAGCAGTTCTTC. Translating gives CASSVGLAGGEQFF.

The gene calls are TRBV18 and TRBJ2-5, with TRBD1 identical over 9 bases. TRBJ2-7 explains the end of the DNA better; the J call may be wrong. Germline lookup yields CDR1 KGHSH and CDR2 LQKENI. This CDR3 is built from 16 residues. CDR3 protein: CASSPRGTGYEDEQYF. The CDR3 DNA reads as TGTGCCAGCTCACCCCGGGGGACAGGGTATGAGGACGAGCAGTACTTC.

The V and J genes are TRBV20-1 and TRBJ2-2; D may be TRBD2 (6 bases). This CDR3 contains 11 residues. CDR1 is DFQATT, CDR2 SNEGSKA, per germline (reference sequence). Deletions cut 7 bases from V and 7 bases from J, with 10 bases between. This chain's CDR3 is CSGTGGGELFF. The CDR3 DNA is TGCAGTGGGACCGGGGGCGGGGAGCTGTTTTTT.

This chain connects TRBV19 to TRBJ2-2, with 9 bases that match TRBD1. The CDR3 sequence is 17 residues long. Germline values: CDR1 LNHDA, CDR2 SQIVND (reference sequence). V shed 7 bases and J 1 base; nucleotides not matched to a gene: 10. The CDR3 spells CASTTTPGQGNTGELFF. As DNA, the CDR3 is TGTGCCAGTACTACGACTCCGGGACAGGGGAACACCGGGGAGCTGTTTTTT.